This T cell receptor (beta chain) was obtained from a study of blood T cell repertoires in COVID-19. Study information: T cells, B-cell-depleted T cells, or PBMCs supplied cDNA or gDNA.

In germline, CDR1 is DFQATT, CDR2 SNEGSKA (reference sequence). This CDR3 is 10 amino acids long. V was pared by 6 bases and J by 3 bases, with 6 bases between. Original data processing: Amplification from reference gene primers served as the basis for estimated nucleated cell counts. Generated by immunoSEQ multiplex PCR, the TCRdb table keeps only in-frame clones and is missing some. V and J calls and clone size are given by that table; D and trimming were obtained from the DNA. Of 220,000 or so clones listed, roughly 80% were seen once; the top ten hold 3% to 3.5%. This receptor was identified in a woman younger than 45 who had recovered from COVID-19. The specimen was peripheral blood. The J gene is TRBJ2-7, the V gene TRBV20-1, with no clear D. The CDR3 nucleotides read TGCAGTGCCCTTAACTACGAGCAGTACTTC. Translated: CSALNYEQYF.